At least ten counts were recorded for the clone carrying this T cell receptor (beta chain). Its antigen is unknown. Given a much more abundant clone one base away, this may be a read error. CDR3 size: 13 residues. Germline V gene data show CDR1 as SGHRS and CDR2 as YFSETQ. These data come from a study of shared clonotypes between healthy human individuals. Under the authors' procedure: Junction-only sequences without quality scores were provided by ImmunoSEQ, so filtering was different. The table came from immunoSEQ multiplex PCR; TCRdb's copy has only in-frame clones and leaves some out. The V and J calls and clone size come from that table; D and trimming were worked out from the DNA. The table has 100,000 or so clones, roughly 45% seen once. Donors included only healthy HIV-negative adults lacking recent acute infections or vaccinations. Unsorted samples, those not sorted, used approximately 90 million PBMCs for genomic DNA.

The study, taken as a whole, reports: Among donors, the sharing of clonotypes was expected to be influenced by sequencing depth.

The receptor was isolated from a woman between 35 and 50 years old in good health. Some clones in this sample may be carry-over from other donors' samples. This rearrangement joins TRBV5-1 to TRBJ2-7; D is unresolved. Sequencing used PBMCs. CDR3 coding DNA: TGCGCCAGCAGCTTGGGATTACCTTACGAGCGGTACTTC. Translation: CASSLGLPYERYF.